This entry describes one TCR beta chain. Treatment indicated: some 20 received Ad26.COV2.S at low or high dose, single or two shots; about 5 received placebo; per-sample allocation not given. All samples were drawn on day 63, counting from the first vaccine or placebo injection. Donation was by an adult aged 18-55 years who was in Boston. This vaccine is an Ad26 vector that expresses the Wuhan-strain SARS-CoV-2 spike. Produced via immunoSEQ multiplex PCR; TCRdb's table is partial and in-frame only. Here the sample spans approximately 360,000 clones, 83% being singletons. The CDR3 spans 12 residues. V shed 6 bases and J shed 2 bases, with 7 bases lying between them. Germline V gene sequence: CDR1 LNHDA, CDR2 SQIVND (reference sequence). This specimen comes from a study of Ad26.COV2.S vaccination and SARS-CoV-2 variants. As for the study in general: Ad26.COV2.S given intramuscularly, once or twice 56 days apart.

Material: peripheral blood, obtained in a trial of Ad26.COV2.S vaccine versus placebo. The chain combines TRBV19 with TRBJ1-2; D uncertain. The sequence was collected from a person between 18 and 65 years old who received the Ad26.COV2.S COVID-19 vaccine or a placebo. CDR3 protein: CASRAANYGYTF. CDR3 in DNA: TGTGCCAGTAGGGCAGCAAACTATGGCTACACCTTC.